The 4 T cell receptor beta chains below were found in one sample sequenced in a study of T cell responses to AZD1222 COVID-19 vaccine. Profiling relied on immunoSEQ multiplex PCR, and the TCRdb table lists in-frame clones only, not all of them. The sample lists 120,000 to 150,000 clones, approximately 87% occurring once. This specimen consisted of peripheral blood, obtained 28 days after the second AZD1222 dose. Receptors originate from an adult who received the AZD1222 COVID-19 vaccine.

This clone was counted a single time. This chain uses TRBV5-1 with TRBJ2-2; tentatively, D is TRBD2 (6 bases). Per the germline V gene, CDR1 is SGHRS and CDR2 is YFSETQ. The CDR3 runs 15 residues. Trimming pared 4 bases from V and 4 bases from J, leaving 14 bases between. CDR3 loop: CASSLSGTSTGELFF. CDR3 bases: TGCGCCAGCAGCCTATCCGGGACTTCCACCGGGGAGCTGTTTTTT.

The chain links TRBV5-1 to TRBJ1-6; unclear D gene. V was cut by 1 base and J by 8 bases, with 7 bases left in between. From germline, CDR1 is SGHRS and CDR2 YFSETQ. The CDR3 is 13 amino acids. CDR3 bases: TGCGCCAGCAGCTTGCGGCGGGATTCACCCCTCCACTTT. Its translation is CASSLRRDSPLHF.

The rearrangement joins TRBV7-3 to TRBJ1-1, with D perhaps TRBD1 (6 bases). CDR1 is SGHTA and CDR2 is FQGTGA in the germline V gene. The CDR3 is 17 residues long. Trimming pared 5 bases from V and 1 base from J, leaving 20 bases between. CDR3 loop: CASSERTQGIGNTEAFF. CDR3 DNA: TGTGCCAGCAGCGAAAGGACCCAGGGGATAGGGAACACTGAAGCTTTCTTT.

V and J are TRBV6-5 and TRBJ1-1; 8 positions match TRBD1. V was clipped by 2 bases and J by 2 bases; unmatched bases: 7. CDR1 MNHEY and CDR2 SVGAGI come from the germline V gene. This CDR3 has 16 amino acids. DNA of the CDR3: TGTGCCAGCAGTTACCGTACCGGACAGGGAAACACTGAAGCTTTCTTT. This translates into CASSYRTGQGNTEAFF.